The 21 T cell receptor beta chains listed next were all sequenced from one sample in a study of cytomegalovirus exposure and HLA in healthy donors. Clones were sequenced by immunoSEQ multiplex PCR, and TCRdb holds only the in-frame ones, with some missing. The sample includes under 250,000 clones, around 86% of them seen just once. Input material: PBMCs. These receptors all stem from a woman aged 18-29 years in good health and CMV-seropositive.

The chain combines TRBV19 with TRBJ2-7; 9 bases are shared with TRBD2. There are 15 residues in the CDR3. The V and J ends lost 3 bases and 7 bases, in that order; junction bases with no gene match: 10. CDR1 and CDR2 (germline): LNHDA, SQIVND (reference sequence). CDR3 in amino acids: CASSMLIAGEREQYF. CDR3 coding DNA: TGTGCCAGTAGTATGTTGATAGCGGGAGAAAGGGAGCAGTACTTC. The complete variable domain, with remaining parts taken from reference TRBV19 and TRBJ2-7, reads DGGITQSPKYLFRKEGQNVTLSCEQNLNHDAMYWYRQDPGQGLRLIYYSQIVNDFQKGDIAEGYSVSREKKESFPLTVTSAQKNPTAFYLCASSMLIAGEREQYFGPGTRLTVT.

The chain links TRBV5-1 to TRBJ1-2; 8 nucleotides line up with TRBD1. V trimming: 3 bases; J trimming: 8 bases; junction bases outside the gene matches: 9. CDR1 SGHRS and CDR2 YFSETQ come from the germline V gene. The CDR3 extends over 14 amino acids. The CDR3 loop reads CASSSTQPGGGYTF. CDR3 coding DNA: TGCGCCAGCAGCTCGACCCAACCAGGGGGCGGCTACACCTTC.

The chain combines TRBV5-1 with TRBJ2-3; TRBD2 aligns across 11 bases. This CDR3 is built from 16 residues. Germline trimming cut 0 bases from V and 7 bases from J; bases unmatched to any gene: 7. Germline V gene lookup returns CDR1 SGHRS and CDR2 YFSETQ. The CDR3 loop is CASSLVGLADQNTQYF. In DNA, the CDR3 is TGCGCCAGCAGCTTGGTGGGACTAGCGGACCAAAATACGCAGTATTTT.

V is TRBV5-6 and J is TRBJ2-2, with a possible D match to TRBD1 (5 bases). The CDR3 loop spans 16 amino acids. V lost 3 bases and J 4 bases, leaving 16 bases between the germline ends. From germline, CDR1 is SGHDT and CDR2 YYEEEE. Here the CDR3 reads CASSSFTWGSTGELFF. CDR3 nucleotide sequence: TGTGCCAGCAGCTCCTTCACGTGGGGCAGCACCGGGGAGCTGTTTTTT.

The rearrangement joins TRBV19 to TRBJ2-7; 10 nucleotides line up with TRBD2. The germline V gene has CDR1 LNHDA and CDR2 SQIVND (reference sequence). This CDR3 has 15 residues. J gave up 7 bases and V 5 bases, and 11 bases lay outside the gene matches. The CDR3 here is CASSPSGGRTGEQYF. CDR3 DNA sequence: TGTGCCAGTAGTCCTAGCGGGGGCAGGACGGGTGAGCAGTACTTC.

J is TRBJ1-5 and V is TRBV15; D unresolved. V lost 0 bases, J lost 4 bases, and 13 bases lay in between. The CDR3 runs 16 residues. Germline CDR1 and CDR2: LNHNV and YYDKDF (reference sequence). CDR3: CATSRESRLSNQPQHF. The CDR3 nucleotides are TGTGCCACCAGCAGAGAGTCCCGACTATCGAATCAGCCCCAGCATTTT. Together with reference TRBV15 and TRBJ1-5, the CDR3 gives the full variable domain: DAMVIQNPRYQVTQFGKPVTLSCSQTLNHNVMYWYQQKSSQAPKLLFHYYDKDFNNEADTPDNFQSRRPNTSFCFLDIRSPGLGDTAMYLCATSRESRLSNQPQHFGDGTRLSIL.

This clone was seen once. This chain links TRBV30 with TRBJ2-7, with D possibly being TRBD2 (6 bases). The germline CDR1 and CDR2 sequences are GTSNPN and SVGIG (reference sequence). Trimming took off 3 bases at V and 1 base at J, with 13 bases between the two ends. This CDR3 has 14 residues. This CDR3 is CAWSPGLGSYEQYF. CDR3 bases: TGTGCCTGGAGCCCGGGACTTGGATCCTACGAGCAGTACTTC.

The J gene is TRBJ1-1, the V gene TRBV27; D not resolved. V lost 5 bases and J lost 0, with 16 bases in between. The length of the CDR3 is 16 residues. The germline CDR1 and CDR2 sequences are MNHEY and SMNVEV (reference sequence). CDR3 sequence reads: CASSPHGVGLNTEAFF. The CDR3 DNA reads TGTGCCAGCAGTCCCCACGGGGTTGGTCTGAACACTGAAGCTTTCTTT.

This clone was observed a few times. In nucleotides, the CDR3 is TGTGCCAGCAGAGGGACAGGGGAGACTGAAGCTTTCTTT. Protein sequence: CASRGTGETEAFF. This rearrangement joins TRBV14 to TRBJ1-1; 10 positions agree with TRBD1. The CDR3 consists of 13 residues. The V gene's germline CDR1 is SGHDN and CDR2 FVKESK. The trim removed 6 bases at V and 5 bases at J, leaving 3 bases unmatched.

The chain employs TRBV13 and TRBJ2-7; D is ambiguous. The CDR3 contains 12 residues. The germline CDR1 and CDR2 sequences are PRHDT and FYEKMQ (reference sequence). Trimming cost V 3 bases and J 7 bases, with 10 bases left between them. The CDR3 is CASSFPVAEQYF. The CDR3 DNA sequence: TGTGCCAGCAGCTTTCCAGTCGCAGAGCAGTACTTC.

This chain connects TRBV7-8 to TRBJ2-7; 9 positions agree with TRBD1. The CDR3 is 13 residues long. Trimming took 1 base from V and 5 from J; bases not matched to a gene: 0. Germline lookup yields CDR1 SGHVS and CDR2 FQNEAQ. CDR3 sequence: CASSLDRGHEQYF. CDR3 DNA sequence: TGTGCCAGCAGCTTAGACAGGGGGCACGAGCAGTACTTC.

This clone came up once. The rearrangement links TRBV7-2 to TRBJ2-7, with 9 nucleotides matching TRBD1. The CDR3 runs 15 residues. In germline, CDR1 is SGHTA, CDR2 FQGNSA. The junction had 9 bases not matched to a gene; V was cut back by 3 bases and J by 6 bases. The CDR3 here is CASSLGDRVAGEQYF. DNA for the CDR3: TGTGCCAGCAGCTTGGGGGACAGGGTCGCGGGCGAGCAGTACTTC.

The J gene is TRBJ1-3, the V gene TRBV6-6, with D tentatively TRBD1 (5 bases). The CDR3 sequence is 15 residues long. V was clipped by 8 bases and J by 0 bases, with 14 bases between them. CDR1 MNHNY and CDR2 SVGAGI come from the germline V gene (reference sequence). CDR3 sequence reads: CASGAGAGSGNTIYF. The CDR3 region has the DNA TGTGCCAGCGGCGCTGGGGCAGGCTCTGGAAACACCATATATTTT.

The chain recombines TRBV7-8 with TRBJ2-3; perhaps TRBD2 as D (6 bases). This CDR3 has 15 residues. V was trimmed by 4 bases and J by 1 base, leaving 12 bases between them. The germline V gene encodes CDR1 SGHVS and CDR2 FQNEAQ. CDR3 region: CASSSGGVGTDTQYF. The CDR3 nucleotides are TGTGCCAGCAGCTCCGGGGGTGTCGGCACAGATACGCAGTATTTT.

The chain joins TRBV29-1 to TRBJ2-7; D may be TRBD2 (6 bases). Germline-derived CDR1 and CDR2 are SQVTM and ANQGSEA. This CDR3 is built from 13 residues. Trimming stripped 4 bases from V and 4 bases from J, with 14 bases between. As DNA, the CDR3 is TGCAGCGTTGGCGGGACGGGAACTTACGAGCAGTACTTC. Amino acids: CSVGGTGTYEQYF.

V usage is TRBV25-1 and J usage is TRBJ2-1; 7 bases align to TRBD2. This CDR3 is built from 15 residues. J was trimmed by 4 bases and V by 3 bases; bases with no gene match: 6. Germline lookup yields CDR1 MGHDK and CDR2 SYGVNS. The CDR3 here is CASSDSGLGYNEQFF. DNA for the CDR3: TGTGCCAGCAGTGACTCCGGACTAGGTTACAATGAGCAGTTCTTC. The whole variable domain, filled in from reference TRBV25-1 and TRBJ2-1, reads EADIYQTPRYLVIGTGKKITLECSQTMGHDKMYWYQQDPGMELHLIHYSYGVNSTEKGDLSSESTVSRIRTEHFPLTLESARPSHTSQYLCASSDSGLGYNEQFFGPGTRLTVL.

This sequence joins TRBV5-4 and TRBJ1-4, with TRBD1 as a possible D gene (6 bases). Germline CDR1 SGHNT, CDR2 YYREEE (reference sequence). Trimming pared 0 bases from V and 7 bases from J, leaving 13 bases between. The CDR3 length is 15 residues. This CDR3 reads CASSLGGQGSEKLFF. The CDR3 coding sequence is TGTGCCAGCAGCTTGGGGGGGCAGGGGAGTGAAAAACTGTTTTTT. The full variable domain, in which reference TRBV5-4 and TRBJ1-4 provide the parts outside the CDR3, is ETGVTQSPTHLIKTRGQQVTLRCSSQSGHNTVSWYQQALGQGPQFIFQYYREEENGRGNFPPRFSGLQFPNYSSELNVNALELDDSALYLCASSLGGQGSEKLFFGSGTQLSVL.

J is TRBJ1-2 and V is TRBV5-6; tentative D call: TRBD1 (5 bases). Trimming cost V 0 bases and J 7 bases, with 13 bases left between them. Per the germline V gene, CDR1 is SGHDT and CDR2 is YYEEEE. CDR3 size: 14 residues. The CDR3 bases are TGTGCCAGCAGCTTGGTAAGGGGCGCGGCTGGCTACACCTTC. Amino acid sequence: CASSLVRGAAGYTF.

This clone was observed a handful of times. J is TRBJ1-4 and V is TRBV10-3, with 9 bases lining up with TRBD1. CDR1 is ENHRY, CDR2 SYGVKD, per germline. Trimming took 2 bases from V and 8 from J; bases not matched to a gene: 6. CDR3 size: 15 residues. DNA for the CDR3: TGTGCCATCAGTGAGGGCACAGGGGGCGGGGAAAAACTGTTTTTT. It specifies CAISEGTGGGEKLFF.

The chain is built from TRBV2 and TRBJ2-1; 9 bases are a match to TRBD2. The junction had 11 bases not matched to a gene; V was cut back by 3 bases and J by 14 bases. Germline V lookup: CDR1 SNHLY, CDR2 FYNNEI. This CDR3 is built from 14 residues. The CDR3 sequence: CASSDFLAGAEEFF. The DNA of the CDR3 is TGTGCCAGCAGTGACTTTTTAGCGGGAGCCGAGGAGTTCTTC.

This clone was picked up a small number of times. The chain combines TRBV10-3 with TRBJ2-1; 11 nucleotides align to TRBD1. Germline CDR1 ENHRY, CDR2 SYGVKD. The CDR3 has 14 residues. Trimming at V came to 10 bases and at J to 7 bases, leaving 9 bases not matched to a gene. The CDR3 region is CATRGDRGKNEQFF. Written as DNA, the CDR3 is TGTGCCACACGGGGGGACAGGGGGAAGAATGAGCAGTTCTTC.